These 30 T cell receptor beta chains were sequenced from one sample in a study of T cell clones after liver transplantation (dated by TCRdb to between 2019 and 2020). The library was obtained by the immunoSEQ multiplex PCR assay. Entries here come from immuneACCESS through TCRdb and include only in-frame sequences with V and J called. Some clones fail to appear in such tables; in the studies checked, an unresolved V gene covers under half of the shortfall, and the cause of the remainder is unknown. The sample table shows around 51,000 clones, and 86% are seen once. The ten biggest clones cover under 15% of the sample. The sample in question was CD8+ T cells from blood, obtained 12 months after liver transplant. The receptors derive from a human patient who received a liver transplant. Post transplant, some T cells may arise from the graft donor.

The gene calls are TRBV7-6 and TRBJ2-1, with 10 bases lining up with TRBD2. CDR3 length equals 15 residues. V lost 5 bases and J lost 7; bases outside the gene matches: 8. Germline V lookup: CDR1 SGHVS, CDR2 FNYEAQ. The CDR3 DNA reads TGTGCCAGCAGCCTTCTAGCGGGAGTAGGGAATGAGCAGTTCTTC. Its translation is CASSLLAGVGNEQFF.

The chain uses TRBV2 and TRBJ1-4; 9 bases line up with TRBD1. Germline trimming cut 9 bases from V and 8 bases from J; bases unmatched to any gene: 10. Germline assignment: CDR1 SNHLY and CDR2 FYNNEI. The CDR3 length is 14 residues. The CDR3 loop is CASQNRGPPEKLFF. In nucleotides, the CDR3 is TGTGCCAGTCAGAACAGGGGGCCGCCAGAAAAACTGTTTTTT.

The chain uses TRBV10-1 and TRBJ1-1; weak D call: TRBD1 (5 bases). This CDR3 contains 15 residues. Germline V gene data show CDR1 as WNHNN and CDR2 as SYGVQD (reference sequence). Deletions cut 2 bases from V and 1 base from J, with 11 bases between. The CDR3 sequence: CASSENSGGNTEAFF. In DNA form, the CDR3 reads TGCGCCAGCAGTGAGAATTCCGGGGGGAACACTGAAGCTTTCTTT.

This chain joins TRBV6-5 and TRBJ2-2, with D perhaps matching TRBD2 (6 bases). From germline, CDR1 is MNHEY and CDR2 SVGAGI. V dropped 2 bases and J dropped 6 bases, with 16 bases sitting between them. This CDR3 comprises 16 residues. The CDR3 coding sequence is TGTGCCAGCAGTTACGAGGGCGCGGGGAGCCCCGGGGAGCTGTTTTTT. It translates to CASSYEGAGSPGELFF.

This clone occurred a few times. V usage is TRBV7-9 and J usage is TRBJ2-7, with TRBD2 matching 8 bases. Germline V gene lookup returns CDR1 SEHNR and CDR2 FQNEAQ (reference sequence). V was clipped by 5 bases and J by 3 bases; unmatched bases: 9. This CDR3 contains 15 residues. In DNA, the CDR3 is TGTGCCAGCAGCGCCGGGGGGAGCGGGAGCTACGAGCAGTACTTC. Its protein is CASSAGGSGSYEQYF. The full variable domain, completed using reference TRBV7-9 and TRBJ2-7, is DTGVSQNPRHKITKRGQNVTFRCDPISEHNRLYWYRQTLGQGPEFLTYFQNEAQLEKSRLLSDRFSAERPKGSFSTLEIQRTEQGDSAMYLCASSAGGSGSYEQYFGPGTRLTVT.

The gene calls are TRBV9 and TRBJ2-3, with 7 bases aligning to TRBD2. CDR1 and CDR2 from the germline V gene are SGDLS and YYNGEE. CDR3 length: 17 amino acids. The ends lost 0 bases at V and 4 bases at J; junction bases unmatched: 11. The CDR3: CASSVVSWGTTPDTQYF. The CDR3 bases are TGTGCCAGCAGCGTAGTATCGTGGGGGACTACCCCAGATACGCAGTATTTT. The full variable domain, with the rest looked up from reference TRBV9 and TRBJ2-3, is DSGVTQTPKHLITATGQRVTLRCSPRSGDLSVYWYQQSLDQGLQFLIQYYNGEERAKGNILERFSAQQFPDLHSELNLSSLELGDSALYFCASSVVSWGTTPDTQYFGPGTRLTVL.

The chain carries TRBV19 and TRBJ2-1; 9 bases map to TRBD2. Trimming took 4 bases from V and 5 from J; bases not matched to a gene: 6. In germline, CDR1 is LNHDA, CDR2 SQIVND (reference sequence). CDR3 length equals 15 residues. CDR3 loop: CASSRAGGIHNEQFF. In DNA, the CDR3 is TGTGCCAGTAGTAGGGCGGGAGGGATCCACAATGAGCAGTTCTTC.

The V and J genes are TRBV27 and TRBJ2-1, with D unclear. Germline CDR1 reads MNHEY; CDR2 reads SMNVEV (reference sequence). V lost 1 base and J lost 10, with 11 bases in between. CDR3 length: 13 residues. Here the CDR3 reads CASSLFIETEQFF. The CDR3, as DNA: TGTGCCAGCAGTTTATTTATAGAGACCGAGCAGTTCTTC.

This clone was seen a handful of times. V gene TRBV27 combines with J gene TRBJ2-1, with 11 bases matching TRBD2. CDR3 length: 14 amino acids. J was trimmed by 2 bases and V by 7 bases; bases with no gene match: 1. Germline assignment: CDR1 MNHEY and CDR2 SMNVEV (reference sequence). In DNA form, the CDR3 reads TGTGCCAGCAAACTAGCGGGAGCCTACAATGAGCAGTTCTTC. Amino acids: CASKLAGAYNEQFF.

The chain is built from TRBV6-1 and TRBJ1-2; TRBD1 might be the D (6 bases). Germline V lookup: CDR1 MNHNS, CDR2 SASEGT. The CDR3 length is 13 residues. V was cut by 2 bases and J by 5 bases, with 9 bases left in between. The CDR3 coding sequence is TGTGCCAGCAGTGAACCAGGACAGTATGGCTACACCTTC. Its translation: CASSEPGQYGYTF.

The CDR3 bases are TGTGCCAGTAGTATGGGGAATGGCTACACCTTC. As protein: CASSMGNGYTF. J is TRBJ1-2 and V is TRBV19; no definite D call. Deletions cut 3 bases from V and 6 bases from J, with 5 bases between. Germline values: CDR1 LNHDA, CDR2 SQIVND (reference sequence). The CDR3 extends over 11 amino acids.

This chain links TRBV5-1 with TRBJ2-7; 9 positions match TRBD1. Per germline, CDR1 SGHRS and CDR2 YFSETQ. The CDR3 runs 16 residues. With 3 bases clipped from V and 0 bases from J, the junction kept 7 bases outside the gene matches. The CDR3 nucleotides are TGCGCCAGCAGCTCCTCTCCGGGACAGGGCTCCTACGAGCAGTACTTC. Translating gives CASSSSPGQGSYEQYF. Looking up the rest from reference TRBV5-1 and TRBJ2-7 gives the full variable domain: KAGVTQTPRYLIKTRGQQVTLSCSPISGHRSVSWYQQTPGQGLQFLFEYFSETQRNKGNFPGRFSGRQFSNSRSEMNVSTLELGDSALYLCASSSSPGQGSYEQYFGPGTRLTVT.

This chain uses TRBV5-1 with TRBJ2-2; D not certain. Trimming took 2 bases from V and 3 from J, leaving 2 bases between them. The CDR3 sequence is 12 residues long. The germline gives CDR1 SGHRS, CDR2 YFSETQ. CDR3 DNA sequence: TGCGCCAGCAGCTTTGACACCGGGGAGCTGTTTTTT. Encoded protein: CASSFDTGELFF.

The CDR3 here is CASSLGGKNTEAFF. CDR3 nucleotides: TGTGCCAGCAGTTTAGGAGGCAAGAACACTGAAGCTTTCTTT. The gene calls are TRBV28 and TRBJ1-1; D gene unclear. Between the trimmed V and J ends, which lost 2 bases and 1 base, there was a span of 8 bases. Germline V CDR1 and CDR2: MDHEN, SYDVKM. The CDR3 has 14 amino acids.

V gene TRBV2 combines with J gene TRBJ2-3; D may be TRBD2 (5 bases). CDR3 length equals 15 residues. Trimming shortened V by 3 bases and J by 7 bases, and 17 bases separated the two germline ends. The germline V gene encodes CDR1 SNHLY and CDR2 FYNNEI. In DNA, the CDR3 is TGTGCCAGCAGTGATCCCCGGGAAGGAAGGTATACGCAGTATTTT. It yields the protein CASSDPREGRYTQYF.

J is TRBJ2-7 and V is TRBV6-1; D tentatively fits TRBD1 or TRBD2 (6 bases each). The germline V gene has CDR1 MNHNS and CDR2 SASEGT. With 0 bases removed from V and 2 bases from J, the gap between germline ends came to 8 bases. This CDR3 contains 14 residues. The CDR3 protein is CASSEAGGPYEQYF. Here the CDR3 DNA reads TGTGCCAGCAGTGAAGCAGGGGGGCCCTACGAGCAGTACTTC.

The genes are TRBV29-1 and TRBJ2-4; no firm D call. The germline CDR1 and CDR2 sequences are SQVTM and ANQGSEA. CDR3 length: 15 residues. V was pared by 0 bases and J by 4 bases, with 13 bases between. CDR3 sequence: CSVEDPRHLKNIQYF. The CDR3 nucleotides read TGCAGCGTTGAAGATCCTCGGCACCTTAAAAACATTCAGTACTTC.

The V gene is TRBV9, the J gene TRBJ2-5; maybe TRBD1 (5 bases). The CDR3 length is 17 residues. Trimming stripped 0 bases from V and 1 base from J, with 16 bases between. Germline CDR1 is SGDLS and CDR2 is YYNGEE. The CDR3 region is CASSVEGVNPLQETQYF. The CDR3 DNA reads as TGTGCCAGCAGCGTAGAAGGGGTGAACCCCCTCCAAGAGACCCAGTACTTC.

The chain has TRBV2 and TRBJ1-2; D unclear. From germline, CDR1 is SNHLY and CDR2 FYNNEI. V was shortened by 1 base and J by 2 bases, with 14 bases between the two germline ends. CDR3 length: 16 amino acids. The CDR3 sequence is CASSEVGFGLNYGYTF. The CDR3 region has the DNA TGTGCCAGCAGTGAAGTGGGGTTTGGCCTAAACTATGGCTACACCTTC.

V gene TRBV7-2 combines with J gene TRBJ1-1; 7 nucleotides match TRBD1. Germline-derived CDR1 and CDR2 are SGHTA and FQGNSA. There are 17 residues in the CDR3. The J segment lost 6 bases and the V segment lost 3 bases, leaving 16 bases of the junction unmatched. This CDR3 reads CASSFLMSTGLNSEAFF. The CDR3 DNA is TGTGCCAGCAGCTTTTTAATGTCGACAGGGTTAAATTCTGAAGCTTTCTTT.

In DNA form, the CDR3 reads TGCGCCAGCCAAGACCTTCCCGGGACTAAGAACACCGGGGAGCTGTTTTTT. As protein: CASQDLPGTKNTGELFF. This rearrangement joins TRBV10-2 to TRBJ2-2; 7 bases fit TRBD2. From germline, CDR1 is WSHSY and CDR2 SAAADI. Trimming took 8 bases from V and 1 from J; bases not matched to a gene: 13. The CDR3 contains 17 residues.

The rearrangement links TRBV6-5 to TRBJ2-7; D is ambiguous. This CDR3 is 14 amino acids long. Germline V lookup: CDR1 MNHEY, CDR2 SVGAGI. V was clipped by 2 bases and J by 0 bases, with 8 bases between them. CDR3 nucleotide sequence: TGTGCCAGCAGTTACGGCATGAGCTCCTACGAGCAGTACTTC. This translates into CASSYGMSSYEQYF.

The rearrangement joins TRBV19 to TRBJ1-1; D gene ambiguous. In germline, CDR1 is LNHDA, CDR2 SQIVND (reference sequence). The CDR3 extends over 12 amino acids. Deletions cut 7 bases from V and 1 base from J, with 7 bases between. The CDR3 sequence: CASMAPNTEAFF. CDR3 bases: TGTGCCAGTATGGCACCGAACACTGAAGCTTTCTTT.

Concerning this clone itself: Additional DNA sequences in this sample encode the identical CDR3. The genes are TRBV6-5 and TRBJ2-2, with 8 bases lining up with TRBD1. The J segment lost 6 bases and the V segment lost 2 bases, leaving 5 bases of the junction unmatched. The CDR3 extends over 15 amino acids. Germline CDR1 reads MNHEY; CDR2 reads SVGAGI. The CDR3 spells CASSYDPDRAGELFF. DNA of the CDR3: TGTGCCAGCAGTTACGATCCGGACAGGGCCGGGGAGCTGTTTTTT.

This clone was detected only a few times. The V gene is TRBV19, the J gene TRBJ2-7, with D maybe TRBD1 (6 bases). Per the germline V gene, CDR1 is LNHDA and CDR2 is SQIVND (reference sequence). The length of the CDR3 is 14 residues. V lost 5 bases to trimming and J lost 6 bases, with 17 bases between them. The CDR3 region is CASSSSGTSPEQYF. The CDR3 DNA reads TGTGCCAGTAGTTCCTCCGGGACATCCCCCGAGCAGTACTTC.

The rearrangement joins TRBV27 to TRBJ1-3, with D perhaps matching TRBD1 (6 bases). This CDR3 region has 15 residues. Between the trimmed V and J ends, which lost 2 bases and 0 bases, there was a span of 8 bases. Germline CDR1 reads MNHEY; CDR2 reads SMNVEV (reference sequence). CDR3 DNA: TGTGCCAGCAGTTTAAGGGGGAGCTCTGGAAACACCATATATTTT. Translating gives CASSLRGSSGNTIYF.

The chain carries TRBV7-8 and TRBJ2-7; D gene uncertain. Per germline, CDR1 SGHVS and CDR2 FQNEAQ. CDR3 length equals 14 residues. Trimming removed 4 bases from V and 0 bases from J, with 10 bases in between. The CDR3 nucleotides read TGTGCCAGCAGCTCCCCAGAGGACTCCTACGAGCAGTACTTC. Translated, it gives CASSSPEDSYEQYF.

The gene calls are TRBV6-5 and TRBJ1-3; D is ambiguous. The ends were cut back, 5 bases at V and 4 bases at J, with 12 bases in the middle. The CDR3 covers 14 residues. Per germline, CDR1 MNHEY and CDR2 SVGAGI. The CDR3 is CASSALGSGNTIYF. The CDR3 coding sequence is TGTGCCAGCAGTGCACTGGGGAGCGGAAACACCATATATTTT.

The CDR3 coding sequence is TGTGCCAGTAGTTTGACATTGTCCTATGGCTACACCTTC. It yields the protein CASSLTLSYGYTF. The V and J genes are TRBV19 and TRBJ1-2; no firm D call. The CDR3 spans 13 residues. The germline V gene has CDR1 LNHDA and CDR2 SQIVND (reference sequence). Trimming shortened V by 5 bases and J by 4 bases, and 11 bases separated the two germline ends.

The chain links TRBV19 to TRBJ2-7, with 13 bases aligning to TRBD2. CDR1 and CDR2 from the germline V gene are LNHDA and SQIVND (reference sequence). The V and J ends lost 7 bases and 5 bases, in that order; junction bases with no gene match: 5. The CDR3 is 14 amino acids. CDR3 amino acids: CASTGLAGAHEQYF. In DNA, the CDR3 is TGTGCCAGTACCGGACTAGCGGGAGCCCACGAGCAGTACTTC.